In this sample, the clone carrying this T cell receptor beta chain turned up a few times. Its antigen is currently unknown. Germline values: CDR1 SGHDT, CDR2 YYEEEE. The V end was cut by 4 bases, the J end by 2 bases, with 9 bases between. The CDR3 has 13 residues. Using immunoSEQ multiplex PCR, the repertoire was profiled, and TCRdb retains in-frame clones only, with some absent. The sample consists of 25,000 to 30,000 clones, 65% to 80% of them appearing once. The sample comes from a study of vaccination effects on CD4 cells after COVID-19. Antigen-specific CD4+ T cells were first expanded with viral peptide pools by the ViraFEST assay and only then sequenced. Scientists isolated CD4+ T cells after a roughly 9-day culture period ended. Everyone in the study got two shots of either the BNT162b2 or mRNA-1273 vaccine. After around 2.2 million PBMC were placed in each well, they were cultured with roughly 11 IU/ml IL-2 and about 10 ug/ml peptides. A half-medium replacement with IL-2 medium was carried out on days 3 and 7.

Study-level results: Among infection- and vaccine-induced clones, marked clonal contraction occurred late after vaccination.

The chain carries TRBV5-6 and TRBJ1-1, with D possibly TRBD1 on 5 matching bases. The source material was CD4+ T cells from PBMCs cultured with HCoV-NL63 spike peptides, sampled after COVID-19 vaccination. This sequence was found in a human donor who received a COVID-19 vaccine. CDR3 nucleotide sequence: TGTGCCAGCAGCCGCCGGGACAACACTGAAGCTTTCTTT. It is translated as CASSRRDNTEAFF.